This record covers a single T cell receptor (beta chain). No cognate antigen has been identified for it. Base-call qualities are not available, and no considerably larger clone is one nucleotide away. These data are taken from a study of control samples from healthy donors and cancer patients (dated by TCRdb to about 2020). The protocol used for the library was the immunoSEQ multiplex PCR assay. In TCRdb, the immuneACCESS table is reduced to in-frame sequences with V and J assigned. These tables do not hold every clone; where another copy was compared, an unresolved V gene accounts for under half, and the others remain unexplained. Present in this sample are some 130,000 clones, about 95% of which were seen just once. The ten biggest clones cover 3.5% to 4% of the sample. CDR1 and CDR2, looked up from the germline V gene, are SGHVS and FQNEAQ. V is reduced by 1 base and J by 0 bases, leaving a spacing of 16 bases between them. Reading from cysteine to phenylalanine, the CDR3 counts 18 amino acids. Of all the DNA, just the CDR3 is kept, 54 bases in frame from base 1.

This TCR derives from a man aged 25 to 40 in good health. The chain links TRBV7-8 with TRBJ1-5; matching of 5 bases hints at TRBD1 as the D gene. Input material: blood. Read as DNA, the sequence is TGTGCCAGCAGCTTAGTCGGGTGGGGACTATATAGCAATCAGCCCCAGCATTTT. Translated, it gives CASSLVGWGLYSNQPQHF.